The subject of this entry is one TCR beta chain. Its cognate antigen is unknown. This sample was included in a study of long-term antiretroviral therapy in people with HIV. The study's findings and limits: Narrower CDR3 length ranges marked HIV repertoires relative to controls.

Losses at the gene ends were 0 bases for V and 6 bases for J; bases not matched to a gene: 7. The CDR3 loop spans 16 amino acids. CDR1 and CDR2 from the germline V gene are SGHNT and YYREEE (reference sequence). The assay, immunoSEQ v3.0, was run at survey level. Data came from immunoSEQ multiplex PCR; TCRdb stores just in-frame clones and leaves some out. This sample has 30,000 to 40,000 clones, with more than 60% found just once. This rearrangement joins TRBV5-4 to TRBJ2-1; 9 positions agree with TRBD2. The material sequenced was unsorted PBMCs, taken 2 years after starting antiretroviral therapy. The sequence was collected from a woman aged 45-59 years with HIV. The CDR3 protein is CASSLVAGGPGNEQFF. The CDR3, as DNA: TGTGCCAGCAGCTTGGTTGCGGGGGGGCCGGGCAATGAGCAGTTCTTC.